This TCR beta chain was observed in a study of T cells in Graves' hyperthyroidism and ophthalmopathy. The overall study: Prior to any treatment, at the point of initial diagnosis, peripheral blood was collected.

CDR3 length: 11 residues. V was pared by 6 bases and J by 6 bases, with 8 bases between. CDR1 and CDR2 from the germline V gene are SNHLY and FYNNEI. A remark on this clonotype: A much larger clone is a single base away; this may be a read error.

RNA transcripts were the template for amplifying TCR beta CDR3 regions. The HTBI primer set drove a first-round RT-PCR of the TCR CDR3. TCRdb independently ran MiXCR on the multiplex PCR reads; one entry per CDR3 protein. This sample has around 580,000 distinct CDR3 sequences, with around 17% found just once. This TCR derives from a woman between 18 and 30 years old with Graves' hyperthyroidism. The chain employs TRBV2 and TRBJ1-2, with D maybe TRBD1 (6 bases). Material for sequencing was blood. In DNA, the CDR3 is TGTGCCAGCAGGCGACAGGATGGCTACACCTTC. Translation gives CASRRQDGYTF.